The entry that follows covers one T cell receptor beta chain sequence. In the study's own analysis: The assay estimated nucleated cells by amplifying reference gene primers. Some clones are missing from TCRdb's copy, which holds only in-frame ones; the method was immunoSEQ multiplex PCR. D and trimming were read from the DNA, whereas the V and J calls and clone size are those reported in that table. This sample carries some 110,000 clones, about 85% of them seen once, and the ten largest clones take over 1.2%. The sample is drawn from a study of blood T cell repertoires in COVID-19. Study-wide context: Researchers got acute and convalescent COVID-19 samples from the United States, Italy and Spain.

Deletions cut 0 bases from V and 0 bases from J, with 6 bases between. The CDR3 is 15 residues long. CDR1 and CDR2 from the germline V gene are SGHRS and YFSETQ. The chain employs TRBV5-1 and TRBJ1-4; tentative D call: TRBD1 (6 bases). This sequence was found in a man aged 35-49 years with acute or convalescent COVID-19. The sequencing sample was made of peripheral blood. CDR3 nucleotides: TGCGCCAGCAGCTTGGAGGGGGCAACTAATGAAAAACTGTTTTTT. Protein product: CASSLEGATNEKLFF.